This T cell receptor (beta chain) is from a study of human T cells and chemical hapten exposure. Study background: For the roughly 26-week duration of the study, patients were given weekly doses of diphenylcyclopropenone on the scalp.

One entry per CDR3 protein results from TCRdb running MiXCR on the RACE reads. The sample has some 60,000 distinct CDR3 sequences; approximately 13% are singletons. This clonotype was observed many times. What it binds is not known. Study-wide results and caveats: TCRs at high frequency, those above 1 in 1000, did not change with DPC sensitization.

Indicated time point: patch test 3, about 24 weeks after DPC sensitization. Treatment specified: therapeutic diphenylcyclopropenone sensitization with weekly scalp DPC. Participating donors were patients with alopecia, aged 18 to 70 years, considered appropriate candidates for DPC. It was unfractionated whole blood from which total RNA was extracted. Germline V gene sequence: CDR1 SQVTM, CDR2 ANQGSEA. This CDR3 region has 16 residues. V shed 4 bases and J shed 0 bases, with 16 bases lying between them. Sequencing used whole blood, obtained in connection with sensitization to the hapten diphenylcyclopropenone (DPC). This TCR was recovered from a man aged 25 to 40 with alopecia areata. Some clones in this sample may be carry-over from other donors' samples. The J gene is TRBJ1-3, the V gene TRBV29-1; D possibly corresponds to TRBD1 (5 bases). CDR3 amino acids: CSVATVPYLSGNTIYF. CDR3 sequence (DNA): TGCAGCGTTGCGACAGTACCTTATCTCTCTGGAAACACCATATATTTT.